This T cell receptor (beta chain) was recovered during a study of CD8+ T cells in alopecia areata. Comments on this clone: The same CDR3 is also encoded by other DNA sequences in this sample.

The CDR3 spans 13 residues. Trimming left V 1 base short and J 4 bases short, with 8 bases between. Germline lookup yields CDR1 GTSNPN and CDR2 SVGIG (reference sequence). Once RNA had been extracted, it was reverse transcribed into cDNA to act as the sequencing template. The table came from immunoSEQ multiplex PCR; TCRdb's copy has only in-frame clones and leaves some out. The sample includes more than 90,000 clones, approximately 60% of them seen just once. Sequenced sample: CD4+ T cells sorted from blood. V usage is TRBV30 and J usage is TRBJ1-5; the D gene is possibly TRBD1 (5 bases). This TCR came from a human donor in good health. CDR3 region: CAWSAGFNQPQHF. CDR3 nucleotides: TGTGCCTGGAGTGCAGGGTTTAATCAGCCCCAGCATTTT.